These 29 T cell receptor beta chains came from one sample sequenced in a study of shared clonotypes between healthy human individuals. TCRdb's table, derived via immunoSEQ multiplex PCR, lists solely in-frame clones and lacks some. The sample lists over 850,000 clones, approximately 80% occurring once. The sample consisted of memory CD4+ T cells from PBMCs. The subset is: CD45RA-negative fraction. The receptors were sampled from a man younger than 35 in good health. Some clones in this sample may be carry-over from other donors' samples.

On this clone itself: It differs at one base from a far larger clone, so likely a read error. This chain joins TRBV28 and TRBJ1-2, with D unclear. This CDR3 comprises 13 residues. Trimming cost V 5 bases and J 5 bases, with 12 bases left between them. Germline CDR1 is MDHEN and CDR2 is SYDVKM. CDR3 nucleotide sequence: TGTGCCAGCAGTCCCCAGGACCGTTATGGCTACACCTTC. Its translation: CASSPQDRYGYTF.

The DNA for the CDR3 is TGTGCCAGCAGCTATGGACTAGCGGGGTCCTACGAGCAGTACTTC. Translating it yields CASSYGLAGSYEQYF. The chain links TRBV6-1 to TRBJ2-7, with 12 bases aligning to TRBD2. The CDR3 loop spans 15 amino acids. J was trimmed by 1 base and V by 6 bases; bases with no gene match: 4. Per the germline V gene, CDR1 is MNHNS and CDR2 is SASEGT.

This clone has a single count. The rearrangement joins TRBV20-1 to TRBJ1-2, with D possibly matching TRBD1 (5 bases). Germline CDR1 is DFQATT and CDR2 is SNEGSKA (reference sequence). The V gene lost 4 bases and the J gene lost 7 bases, with 10 bases spanning the gap. CDR3 length: 11 residues. The CDR3 DNA follows: TGCAGTGCTAAGGGACTGTTTGGCTACACCTTC. Amino acid sequence: CSAKGLFGYTF.

This rearrangement joins TRBV6-1 to TRBJ2-5; a possible D gene is TRBD2 (5 bases). Germline V gene sequence: CDR1 MNHNS, CDR2 SASEGT. V was pared by 6 bases and J by 3 bases, with 11 bases between. This CDR3 is 13 amino acids long. The CDR3 bases are TGTGCCAGCAGGGTCCGGGGAGAAGAGACCCAGTACTTC. This encodes CASRVRGEETQYF.

The rearrangement joins TRBV4-2 to TRBJ1-1, with a weak D call TRBD1 (6 bases). The CDR3 covers 17 residues. Trimming left V 0 bases short and J 1 base short, with 15 bases between. CDR1 and CDR2 from the germline V gene are LGHNA and YNFKEQ. CDR3 residues: CASSQDLAGAGNTEAFF. In DNA, the CDR3 is TGTGCCAGCAGCCAAGATCTGGCAGGGGCCGGGAACACTGAAGCTTTCTTT.

On this clone itself: Other nucleotide sequences from this sample produce the same CDR3. This chain joins TRBV6-5 and TRBJ1-1; D gene ambiguous. There are 15 residues in the CDR3. Germline values: CDR1 MNHEY, CDR2 SVGAGI. V was clipped by 0 bases and J by 0 bases, with 8 bases between them. CDR3 nucleotide sequence: TGTGCCAGCAGTTACTCGCCAGTCATGAACACTGAAGCTTTCTTT. It is translated as CASSYSPVMNTEAFF.

This clone has only one observation. V gene TRBV5-3 combines with J gene TRBJ2-4; TRBD1 matches 7 bases. TRBV5-3 is filed as an ORF, its function uncertain. The length of the CDR3 is 16 residues. The V segment lost 0 bases and the J segment 9 bases; nucleotides outside the gene matches: 12. CDR3: CARSLEGQHAVGIQYF. CDR3 nucleotide sequence: TGTGCCAGAAGCTTGGAGGGACAGCATGCGGTCGGCATTCAGTACTTC.

V and J are TRBV6-5 and TRBJ1-5; no reliable D call. Germline CDR1 is MNHEY and CDR2 is SVGAGI. The V and J ends lost 3 bases and 7 bases respectively, with 10 bases between them. This CDR3 has 13 amino acids. This CDR3 is CASSYRVGQPQHF. Written as DNA, the CDR3 is TGTGCCAGCAGTTATCGGGTGGGGCAGCCCCAGCATTTT.

The chain combines TRBV2 with TRBJ2-6, with a weak D call TRBD2 (5 bases). The germline V and J ends were trimmed by 10 bases and 0 bases, with 16 bases remaining between them. The CDR3 length is 16 residues. Germline CDR1 and CDR2: SNHLY and FYNNEI. CDR3 nucleotide sequence: TGTGCCACCAAGAGGGCAGAGTCCTCTGGGGCCAACGTCCTGACTTTC. Its translation is CATKRAESSGANVLTF. Supplemented by reference TRBV2 and TRBJ2-6, the full variable domain reads EPEVTQTPSHQVTQMGQEVILRCVPISNHLYFYWYRQILGQKVEFLVSFYNNEISEKSEIFDDQFSVERPDGSNFTLKIRSTKLEDSAMYFCATKRAESSGANVLTFGAGSRLTVL.

The count of this clone is one. The V and J genes are TRBV5-5 and TRBJ2-5; D is ambiguous. The CDR3 runs 13 residues. From germline, CDR1 is SGHKS and CDR2 YYEKEE (reference sequence). V dropped 3 bases and J dropped 2 bases, with 8 bases sitting between them. The CDR3: CASSWPNQETQYF. CDR3 sequence (DNA): TGTGCCAGCAGCTGGCCAAATCAAGAGACCCAGTACTTC.

The sample holds one count of this clone. The chain uses TRBV4-2 and TRBJ2-1; the match to TRBD2 covers 9 bases. CDR1 is LGHNA, CDR2 YNFKEQ, per germline. Trimming at V came to 0 bases and at J to 12 bases, leaving 6 bases not matched to a gene. The CDR3 totals 14 residues. This chain's CDR3 is CASSQDRAGGVQFF. For the CDR3, the DNA is TGTGCCAGCAGCCAAGATCGGGCGGGAGGGGTGCAGTTCTTC.

The rearrangement links TRBV6-1 to TRBJ1-4, with D possibly TRBD1 on 6 matching bases. Trimming stripped 5 bases from V and 5 bases from J, with 12 bases between. This CDR3 has 14 residues. The germline V gene has CDR1 MNHNS and CDR2 SASEGT. Written as DNA, the CDR3 is TGTGCCAGCAGTTGGACAGATAAGAATGAAAAACTGTTTTTT. Protein product: CASSWTDKNEKLFF.

The chain recombines TRBV11-2 with TRBJ1-2; possible D gene TRBD1, 6 bases. The CDR3 sequence is 14 residues long. The V end was cut by 1 base, the J end by 4 bases, with 10 bases between. Germline V CDR1 and CDR2: SGHAT, FQNNGV. The CDR3 is CASSLVHRVYGYTF. The DNA of the CDR3 is TGTGCCAGCAGCTTAGTACACAGGGTCTATGGCTACACCTTC. The full variable domain, in which reference TRBV11-2 and TRBJ1-2 provide the parts outside the CDR3, is EAGVAQSPRYKIIEKRQSVAFWCNPISGHATLYWYQQILGQGPKLLIQFQNNGVVDDSQLPKDRFSAERLKGVDSTLKIQPAKLEDSAVYLCASSLVHRVYGYTFGSGTRLTVV.

CDR3 loop: CASVGSLPPAEQYF. For the CDR3, the DNA is TGTGCCAGCGTCGGTAGCCTTCCACCCGCCGAGCAGTACTTC. The chain carries TRBV28 and TRBJ2-7; D gene ambiguous. Trimming cost V 8 bases and J 6 bases, with 20 bases left between them. CDR1 and CDR2 (germline): MDHEN, SYDVKM. The CDR3 extends over 14 amino acids.

Turning to this clone: This may be a read error: a much more frequent sequence differs by one nucleotide. This CDR3 is also generated by other DNA sequences in the sample. This chain links TRBV30 with TRBJ1-2, with D maybe TRBD1 (5 bases). Deletions cut 2 bases from V and 12 bases from J, with 19 bases between. The CDR3 loop spans 13 amino acids. The germline gives CDR1 GTSNPN, CDR2 SVGIG (reference sequence). CDR3 in amino acids: CAWSINGQGKHTF. DNA of the CDR3: TGTGCCTGGAGTATCAACGGGCAGGGTAAACACACCTTC.

The V call is TRBV5-5, the J call TRBJ2-1; 11 nucleotides align to TRBD2. Germline assignment: CDR1 SGHKS and CDR2 YYEKEE (reference sequence). The CDR3 spans 16 residues. V lost 3 bases and J lost 6; bases outside the gene matches: 8. The CDR3 nucleotides are TGTGCCAGCAGCTCCCCAACTAGCGGGAGTTCCAATGAGCAGTTCTTC. Residues: CASSSPTSGSSNEQFF.

V is TRBV7-2 and J is TRBJ1-1; D is ambiguous. Between the trimmed V and J ends, which lost 5 bases and 4 bases, there was a span of 14 bases. CDR3 length: 14 residues. The germline V gene has CDR1 SGHTA and CDR2 FQGNSA. The DNA for the CDR3 is TGTGCCAGCAGCCTACGACGTGATGGCACTGAAGCTTTCTTT. Translating it yields CASSLRRDGTEAFF.

V and J are TRBV4-1 and TRBJ1-2, with 7 bases that match TRBD1. With V trimmed by 4 bases and J by 5 bases, 7 bases remained unmatched. The germline CDR1 and CDR2 sequences are MGHRA and YSYEKL. The CDR3 extends over 14 amino acids. The CDR3 is CASSPNGQEYGYTF. DNA for the CDR3: TGCGCCAGCAGCCCCAATGGACAGGAGTATGGCTACACCTTC.

The rearrangement joins TRBV28 to TRBJ1-2, with unresolved D. Trimming stripped 3 bases from V and 6 bases from J, with 14 bases between. The germline gives CDR1 MDHEN, CDR2 SYDVKM. The CDR3 runs 14 residues. Here the CDR3 DNA reads TGTGCCAGCAGTTTCAGGAACCGGCCCGATGGCTACACCTTC. The encoded protein is CASSFRNRPDGYTF.

The V call is TRBV15, the J call TRBJ2-3; 8 bases map to TRBD2. The germline gives CDR1 LNHNV, CDR2 YYDKDF (reference sequence). With V trimmed by 0 bases and J by 2 bases, 1 base remained unmatched. The CDR3 is 15 residues long. The chain's CDR3 is CATSRELADTDTQYF. In DNA, the CDR3 is TGTGCCACCAGCAGAGAACTAGCGGACACAGATACGCAGTATTTT. Using reference TRBV15 and TRBJ2-3 for the parts outside the CDR3, the full variable domain is DAMVIQNPRYQVTQFGKPVTLSCSQTLNHNVMYWYQQKSSQAPKLLFHYYDKDFNNEADTPDNFQSRRPNTSFCFLDIRSPGLGDTAMYLCATSRELADTDTQYFGPGTRLTVL.

The gene calls are TRBV15 and TRBJ1-4; TRBD1 might be the D (6 bases). Germline CDR1 and CDR2: LNHNV and YYDKDF (reference sequence). V lost 1 base and J 7 bases, leaving 13 bases between the germline ends. The CDR3 covers 15 residues. CDR3 sequence: CATSRAGERGEKLFF. Written as DNA, the CDR3 is TGTGCCACCAGCAGAGCAGGGGAGAGAGGTGAAAAACTGTTTTTT.

V usage is TRBV29-1 and J usage is TRBJ2-5; TRBD2 agrees at 10 bases. The CDR3 spans 15 residues. With 2 bases clipped from V and 5 bases from J, the junction kept 8 bases outside the gene matches. Germline values: CDR1 SQVTM, CDR2 ANQGSEA. CDR3 sequence (DNA): TGCAGCGTTGAACGAGCGGGAGGGCCGAGGGAGACCCAGTACTTC. Amino acid sequence: CSVERAGGPRETQYF.

A remark on this clone: This sample includes further DNA sequences coding for the same CDR3. The chain carries TRBV7-9 and TRBJ2-3; D is unclear. V was trimmed by 0 bases and J by 0 bases, leaving 4 bases between them. The CDR3 loop spans 14 amino acids. Germline V CDR1 and CDR2: SEHNR, FQNEAQ (reference sequence). CDR3 sequence (DNA): TGTGCCAGCAGCTTAGCTGGGAGCACAGATACGCAGTATTTT. This translates into CASSLAGSTDTQYF.

The chain is built from TRBV5-4 and TRBJ2-7; TRBD1 matches at 7 bases. CDR3 length equals 15 residues. V was pared by 4 bases and J by 2 bases, with 9 bases of the junction left unmatched. The germline gives CDR1 SGHNT, CDR2 YYREEE (reference sequence). Here the CDR3 DNA reads TGTGCCAGCAGCCGAAGGGGGCCGGGCCCCTACGAGCAGTACTTC. This translates into CASSRRGPGPYEQYF.

V and J are TRBV18 and TRBJ2-2; 9 bases fit TRBD1. Germline V gene data show CDR1 as KGHSH and CDR2 as LQKENI. The CDR3 is 18 amino acids. The J segment lost 6 bases and the V segment lost 0 bases, leaving 11 bases of the junction unmatched. CDR3 protein: CASSPPPGDRGSPGELFF. The DNA for the CDR3 is TGTGCCAGCTCACCACCTCCGGGCGACAGGGGGAGCCCCGGGGAGCTGTTTTTT.

The chain joins TRBV2 to TRBJ2-7; 7 nucleotides line up with TRBD2. The CDR3 totals 14 residues. The ends lost 4 bases at V and 1 base at J; junction bases unmatched: 4. The germline CDR1 and CDR2 sequences are SNHLY and FYNNEI. The CDR3 DNA reads as TGTGCCAGCAGTGGGGTAGCGGGTTCCTACGAGCAGTACTTC. Translation: CASSGVAGSYEQYF.

The chain joins TRBV5-1 to TRBJ1-2; no clear D gene. The germline V gene encodes CDR1 SGHRS and CDR2 YFSETQ. The ends were cut back, 1 base at V and 0 bases at J, with 7 bases in the middle. The CDR3 has 14 amino acids. Written as DNA, the CDR3 is TGCGCCAGCAGCTTGAATGCGGCTAACTATGGCTACACCTTC. This translates into CASSLNAANYGYTF.

This chain uses TRBV19 with TRBJ1-4; TRBD1 matches 7 bases. The CDR3 is 13 amino acids. The junction had 7 bases not matched to a gene; V was cut back by 11 bases and J by 4 bases. From germline, CDR1 is LNHDA and CDR2 SQIVND (reference sequence). Here the CDR3 DNA reads TGTGCCCCGCCGGACAGGCTTAATGAAAAACTGTTTTTT. Its translation: CAPPDRLNEKLFF.

The sample holds a few counts of this clone. The DNA for the CDR3 is TGCGCCAGCAGCTTTTTGAGCCAGAACACTGAAGCTTTCTTT. Its translation is CASSFLSQNTEAFF. V and J are TRBV5-1 and TRBJ1-1, with D hard to call. Trimming cost V 2 bases and J 1 base, with 9 bases left between them. Germline V gives CDR1 SGHRS, CDR2 YFSETQ. This CDR3 has 14 residues.